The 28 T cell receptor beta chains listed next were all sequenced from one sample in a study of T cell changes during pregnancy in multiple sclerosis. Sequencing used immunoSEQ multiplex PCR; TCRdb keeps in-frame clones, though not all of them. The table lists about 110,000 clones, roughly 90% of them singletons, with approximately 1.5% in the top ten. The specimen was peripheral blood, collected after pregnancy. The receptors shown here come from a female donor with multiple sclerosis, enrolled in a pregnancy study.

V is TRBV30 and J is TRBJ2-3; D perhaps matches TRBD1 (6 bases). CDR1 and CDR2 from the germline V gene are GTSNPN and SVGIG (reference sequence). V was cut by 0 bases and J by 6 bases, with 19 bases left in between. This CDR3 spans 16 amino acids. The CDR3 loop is CAWSVLPIGGSDTQYF. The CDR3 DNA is TGTGCCTGGAGTGTATTACCTATAGGGGGTTCGGATACGCAGTATTTT.

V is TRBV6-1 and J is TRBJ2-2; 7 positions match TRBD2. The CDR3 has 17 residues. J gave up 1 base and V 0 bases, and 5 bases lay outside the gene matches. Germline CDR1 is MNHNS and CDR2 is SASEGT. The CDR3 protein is CASSEAAASGNTGELFF. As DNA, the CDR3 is TGTGCCAGCAGTGAAGCTGCGGCTAGCGGGAACACCGGGGAGCTGTTTTTT.

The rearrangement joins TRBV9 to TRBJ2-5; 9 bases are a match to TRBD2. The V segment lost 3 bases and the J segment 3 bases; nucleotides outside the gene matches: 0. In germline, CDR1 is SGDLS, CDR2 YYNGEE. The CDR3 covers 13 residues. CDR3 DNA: TGTGCCAGCAGCGGCGGGGGGGAAGAGACCCAGTACTTC. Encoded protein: CASSGGGEETQYF.

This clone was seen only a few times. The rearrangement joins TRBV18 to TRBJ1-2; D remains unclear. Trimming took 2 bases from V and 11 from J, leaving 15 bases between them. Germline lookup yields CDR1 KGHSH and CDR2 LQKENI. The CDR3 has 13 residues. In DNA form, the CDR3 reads TGTGCCAGCTCACCAGGGGAAGAGGGAGCATACACCTTC. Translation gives CASSPGEEGAYTF.

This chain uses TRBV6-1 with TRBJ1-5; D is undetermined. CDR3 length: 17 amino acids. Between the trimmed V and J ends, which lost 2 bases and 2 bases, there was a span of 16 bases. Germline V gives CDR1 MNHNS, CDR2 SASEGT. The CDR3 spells CASSEHGRRVGNQPQHF. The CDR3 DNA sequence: TGTGCCAGCAGTGAACATGGGCGGAGGGTTGGCAATCAGCCCCAGCATTTT.

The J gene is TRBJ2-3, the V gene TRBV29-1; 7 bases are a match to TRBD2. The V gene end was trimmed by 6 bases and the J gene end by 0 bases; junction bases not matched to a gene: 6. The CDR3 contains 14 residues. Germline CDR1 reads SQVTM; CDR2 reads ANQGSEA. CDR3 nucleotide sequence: TGCAGCGTGGCCGGGCGGGGGAGCACAGATACGCAGTATTTT. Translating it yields CSVAGRGSTDTQYF.

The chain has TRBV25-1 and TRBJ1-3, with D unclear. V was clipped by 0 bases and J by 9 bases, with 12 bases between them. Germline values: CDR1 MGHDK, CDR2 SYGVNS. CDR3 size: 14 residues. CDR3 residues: CASSEYEREATIYF. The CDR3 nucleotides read TGTGCCAGCAGTGAATATGAGAGGGAGGCCACCATATATTTT.

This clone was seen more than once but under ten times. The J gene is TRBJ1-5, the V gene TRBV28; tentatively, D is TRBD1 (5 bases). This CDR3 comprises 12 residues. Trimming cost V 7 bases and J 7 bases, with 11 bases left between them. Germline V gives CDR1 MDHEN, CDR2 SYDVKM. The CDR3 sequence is CASKETEQPQHF. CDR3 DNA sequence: TGTGCCAGCAAGGAGACAGAACAGCCCCAGCATTTT.

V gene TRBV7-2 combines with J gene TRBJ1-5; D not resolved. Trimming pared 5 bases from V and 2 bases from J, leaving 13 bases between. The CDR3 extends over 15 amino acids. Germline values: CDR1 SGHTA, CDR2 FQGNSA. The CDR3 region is CASSPGGVGNQPQHF. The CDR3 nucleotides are TGTGCCAGCAGCCCCGGAGGAGTGGGCAATCAGCCCCAGCATTTT.

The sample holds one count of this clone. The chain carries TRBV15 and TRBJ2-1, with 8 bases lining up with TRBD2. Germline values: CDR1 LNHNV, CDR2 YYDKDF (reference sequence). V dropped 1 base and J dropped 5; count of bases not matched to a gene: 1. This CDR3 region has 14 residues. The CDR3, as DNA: TGTGCCACCAGCAGAGCACTAGCGGACAATGAGCAGTTCTTC. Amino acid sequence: CATSRALADNEQFF.

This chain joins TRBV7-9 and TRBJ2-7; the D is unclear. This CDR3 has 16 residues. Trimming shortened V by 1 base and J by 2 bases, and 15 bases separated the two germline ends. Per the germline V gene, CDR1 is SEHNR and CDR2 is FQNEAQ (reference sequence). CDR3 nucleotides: TGTGCCAGCAGCTTAGGGCACATGGGCCTTCCCTACGAGCAGTACTTC. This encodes CASSLGHMGLPYEQYF.

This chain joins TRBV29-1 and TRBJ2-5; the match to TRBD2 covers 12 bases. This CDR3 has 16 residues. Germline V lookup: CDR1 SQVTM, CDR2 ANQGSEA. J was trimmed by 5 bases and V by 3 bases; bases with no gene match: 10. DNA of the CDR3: TGCAGCGTTGACGGGGAGACTAGCGGGAGAGGGGAGACCCAGTACTTC. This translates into CSVDGETSGRGETQYF.

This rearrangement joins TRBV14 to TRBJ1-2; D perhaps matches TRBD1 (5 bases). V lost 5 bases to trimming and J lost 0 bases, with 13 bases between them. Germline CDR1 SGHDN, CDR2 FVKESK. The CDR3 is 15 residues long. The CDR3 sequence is CASSGAGGANYGYTF. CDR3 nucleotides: TGTGCCAGCAGCGGGGCCGGGGGAGCTAACTATGGCTACACCTTC.

CDR3 in amino acids: CSVESARSNYGYTF. CDR3 sequence (DNA): TGCAGCGTTGAATCCGCGAGAAGTAACTATGGCTACACCTTC. This sequence joins TRBV29-1 and TRBJ1-2; D is ambiguous. Germline V lookup: CDR1 SQVTM, CDR2 ANQGSEA. With 2 bases removed from V and 1 base from J, the gap between germline ends came to 11 bases. There are 14 residues in the CDR3.

The CDR3 region is CASSRNSGGREQFF. CDR3 bases: TGTGCCAGTAGTAGGAATAGCGGGGGGAGGGAGCAGTTCTTC. This chain uses TRBV19 with TRBJ2-1, with 10 positions matching TRBD2. Germline loops: CDR1 LNHDA, CDR2 SQIVND (reference sequence). This CDR3 is 14 amino acids long. J gave up 10 bases and V 4 bases, and 7 bases lay outside the gene matches.

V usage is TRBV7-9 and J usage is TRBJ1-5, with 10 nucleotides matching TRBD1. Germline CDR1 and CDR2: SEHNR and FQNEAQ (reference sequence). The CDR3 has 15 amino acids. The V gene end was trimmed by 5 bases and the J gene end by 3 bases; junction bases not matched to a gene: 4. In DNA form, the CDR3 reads TGTGCCAGCAGCAAAGGGACAGGGGACAATCAGCCCCAGCATTTT. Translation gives CASSKGTGDNQPQHF.

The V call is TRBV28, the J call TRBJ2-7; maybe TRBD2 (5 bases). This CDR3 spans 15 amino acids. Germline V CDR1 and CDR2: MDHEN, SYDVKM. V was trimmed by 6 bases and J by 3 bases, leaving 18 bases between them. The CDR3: CASRAASIIGYEQYF. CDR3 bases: TGTGCCAGCAGAGCGGCTAGCATAATCGGCTACGAGCAGTACTTC.

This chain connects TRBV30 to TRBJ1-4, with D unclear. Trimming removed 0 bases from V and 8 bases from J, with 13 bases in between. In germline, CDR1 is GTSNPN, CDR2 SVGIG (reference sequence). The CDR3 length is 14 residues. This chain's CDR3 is CAWSVVRGGEKLFF. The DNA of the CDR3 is TGTGCCTGGAGTGTAGTGCGGGGTGGAGAAAAACTGTTTTTT.

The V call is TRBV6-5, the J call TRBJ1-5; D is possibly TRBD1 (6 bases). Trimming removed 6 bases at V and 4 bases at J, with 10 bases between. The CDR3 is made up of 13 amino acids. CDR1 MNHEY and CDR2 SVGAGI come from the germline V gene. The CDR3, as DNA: TGTGCCAGCAGGGTCGACAGGAATCAGCCCCAGCATTTT. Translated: CASRVDRNQPQHF.

CDR3 nucleotide sequence: TGTGCCAGCAGTTTAGAAGCGGGACAGGCTACCTACGAGCAGTACTTC. Translating gives CASSLEAGQATYEQYF. The rearrangement uses TRBV27 and TRBJ2-7; a possible D gene is TRBD1 (8 bases). CDR1 is MNHEY, CDR2 SMNVEV, per germline (reference sequence). CDR3 length: 16 residues. V lost 2 bases to trimming and J lost 2 bases, with 16 bases between them.

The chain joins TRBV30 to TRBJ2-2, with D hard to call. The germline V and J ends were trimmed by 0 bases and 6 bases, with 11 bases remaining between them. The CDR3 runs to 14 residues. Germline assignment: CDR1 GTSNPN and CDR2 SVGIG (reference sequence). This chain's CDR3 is CAWSVRSGSGELFF. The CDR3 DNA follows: TGTGCCTGGAGTGTACGATCAGGATCCGGGGAGCTGTTTTTT.

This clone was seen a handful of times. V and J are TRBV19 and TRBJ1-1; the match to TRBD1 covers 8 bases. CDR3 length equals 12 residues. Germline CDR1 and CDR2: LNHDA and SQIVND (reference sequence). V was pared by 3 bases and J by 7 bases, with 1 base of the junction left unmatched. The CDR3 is CASSMDRVEAFF. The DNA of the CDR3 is TGTGCCAGTAGTATGGACAGGGTTGAAGCTTTCTTT.

The CDR3 spells CAWSVERGPRETQYF. The CDR3 bases are TGTGCCTGGAGTGTAGAAAGGGGGCCCAGAGAGACCCAGTACTTC. The J gene is TRBJ2-5, the V gene TRBV30, with 7 positions matching TRBD1. After removal of 0 bases from V and 4 bases from J, the junction contained 8 bases not matched to a gene. There are 15 residues in the CDR3. Germline-derived CDR1 and CDR2 are GTSNPN and SVGIG (reference sequence).

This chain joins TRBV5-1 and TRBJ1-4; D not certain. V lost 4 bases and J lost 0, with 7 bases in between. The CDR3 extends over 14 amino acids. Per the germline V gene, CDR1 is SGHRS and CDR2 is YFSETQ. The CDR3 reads CASSPGATNEKLFF. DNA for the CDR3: TGCGCCAGCAGCCCGGGAGCAACTAATGAAAAACTGTTTTTT.

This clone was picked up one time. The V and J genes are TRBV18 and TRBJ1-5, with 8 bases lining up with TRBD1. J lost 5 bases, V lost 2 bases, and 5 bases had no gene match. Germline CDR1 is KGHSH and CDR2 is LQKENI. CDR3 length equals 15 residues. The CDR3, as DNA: TGTGCCAGCTCACCAGACAGGGGCGGTTATCAGCCCCAGCATTTT. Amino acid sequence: CASSPDRGGYQPQHF.

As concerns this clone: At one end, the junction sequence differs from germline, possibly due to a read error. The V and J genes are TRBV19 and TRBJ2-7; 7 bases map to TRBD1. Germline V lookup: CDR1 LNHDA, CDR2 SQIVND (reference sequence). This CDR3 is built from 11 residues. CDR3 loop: CASSTRQGNNF. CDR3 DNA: TGTGCCAGTAGTACCCGACAGGGAAACAACTTC.

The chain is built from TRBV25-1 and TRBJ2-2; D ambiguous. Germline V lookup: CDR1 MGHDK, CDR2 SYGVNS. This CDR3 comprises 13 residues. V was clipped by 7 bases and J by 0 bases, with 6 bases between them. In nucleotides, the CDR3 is TGTGCCAGCATAAAATCGAACACCGGGGAGCTGTTTTTT. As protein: CASIKSNTGELFF.

CDR3 residues: CASSQVGGKGNTIYF. The DNA for the CDR3 is TGTGCCAGCAGCCAAGTCGGGGGGAAGGGAAACACCATATATTTT. The V and J genes are TRBV14 and TRBJ1-3, with D perhaps matching TRBD1 (5 bases). Between the trimmed V and J ends, which lost 1 base and 4 bases, there was a span of 11 bases. CDR1 and CDR2 from the germline V gene are SGHDN and FVKESK. CDR3 length: 15 residues. The whole variable domain, remainder taken from reference TRBV14 and TRBJ1-3, is EAGVTQFPSHSVIEKGQTVTLRCDPISGHDNLYWYRRVMGKEIKFLLHFVKESKQDESGMPNNRFLAERTGGTYSTLKVQPAELEDSGVYFCASSQVGGKGNTIYFGEGSWLTVV.